One sample yielded the 13 T cell receptor beta chains listed below, sequenced in a study of blood T cell repertoires in COVID-19. TCRdb's copy holds only in-frame clones and misses some; the assay was immunoSEQ multiplex PCR. Here the sample spans over 60,000 clones, roughly 86% being singletons. The specimen was peripheral blood. These receptors were taken from an older woman with acute or convalescent COVID-19.

The chain uses TRBV19 and TRBJ2-3; D unclear. The CDR3 loop spans 14 amino acids. Germline CDR1 and CDR2: LNHDA and SQIVND (reference sequence). V was pared by 5 bases and J by 6 bases, with 15 bases between. DNA of the CDR3: TGTGCCAGTAGTCTCCCAGGCTTGTCGGATACGCAGTATTTT. Protein sequence: CASSLPGLSDTQYF.

This chain connects TRBV5-5 to TRBJ2-7; TRBD2 is a possible D gene (5 bases). Trimming removed 4 bases at V and 2 bases at J, with 13 bases between. The CDR3 spans 14 residues. The V gene's germline CDR1 is SGHKS and CDR2 YYEKEE (reference sequence). The CDR3 protein is CASSPGLAPYEQYF. DNA for the CDR3: TGTGCCAGCAGCCCTGGACTGGCGCCCTACGAGCAGTACTTC.

J is TRBJ2-5 and V is TRBV28; TRBD2 agrees at 9 bases. This CDR3 is 14 amino acids long. Looked up from germline, CDR1 is MDHEN and CDR2 is SYDVKM. V lost 3 bases to trimming and J lost 4 bases; unmatched junction nucleotides: 3. CDR3 nucleotides: TGTGCCAGCAGTTTTTGGCGGGGGGGAGAGACCCAGTACTTC. As protein: CASSFWRGGETQYF.

This sequence joins TRBV7-9 and TRBJ2-5, with 7 bases identical to TRBD1. Losses at the gene ends were 6 bases for V and 2 bases for J; bases not matched to a gene: 6. Germline V gives CDR1 SEHNR, CDR2 FQNEAQ (reference sequence). CDR3 length equals 14 residues. CDR3 sequence: CASRTTGAQETQYF. CDR3 nucleotide sequence: TGTGCCAGCAGAACCACAGGGGCTCAAGAGACCCAGTACTTC. The variable domain in full, completed from reference TRBV7-9 and TRBJ2-5, reads DTGVSQNPRHKITKRGQNVTFRCDPISEHNRLYWYRQTLGQGPEFLTYFQNEAQLEKSRLLSDRFSAERPKGSFSTLEIQRTEQGDSAMYLCASRTTGAQETQYFGPGTRLLVL.

The V and J genes are TRBV19 and TRBJ2-5, with D possibly matching TRBD2 (5 bases). This CDR3 region has 14 residues. With 1 base removed from V and 4 bases from J, the gap between germline ends came to 10 bases. Germline V CDR1 and CDR2: LNHDA, SQIVND (reference sequence). The chain's CDR3 is CASSIGLAIETQYF. In DNA, the CDR3 is TGTGCCAGTAGTATAGGGCTAGCCATAGAGACCCAGTACTTC.

The gene calls are TRBV5-1 and TRBJ2-1; TRBD1 agrees at 7 bases. CDR1 is SGHRS, CDR2 YFSETQ, per germline. V trimming: 0 bases; J trimming: 4 bases; junction bases outside the gene matches: 4. This CDR3 has 15 amino acids. The CDR3 region has the DNA TGCGCCAGCAGCTTGGTGGGACAGTCATACAATGAGCAGTTCTTC. This sequence encodes CASSLVGQSYNEQFF.

DNA of the CDR3: TGTGCCAGCAATGGACACGTCGATCCCTACGAGCAGTACTTC. Translation: CASNGHVDPYEQYF. This chain joins TRBV6-5 and TRBJ2-7; possibly TRBD1 for D (5 bases). The germline V and J ends were trimmed by 7 bases and 2 bases, with 15 bases remaining between them. The CDR3 loop spans 14 amino acids. Germline V gene data show CDR1 as MNHEY and CDR2 as SVGAGI.

The rearrangement uses TRBV19 and TRBJ2-2; 9 bases line up with TRBD1. The germline V gene encodes CDR1 LNHDA and CDR2 SQIVND (reference sequence). V trimming: 2 bases; J trimming: 5 bases; junction bases outside the gene matches: 12. This CDR3 has 18 amino acids. The CDR3 region is CASSILGQGQGTTGELFF. The CDR3 DNA reads as TGTGCCAGTAGTATATTGGGACAGGGACAAGGTACAACCGGGGAGCTGTTTTTT. The full variable domain, its missing parts supplied by reference TRBV19 and TRBJ2-2, is DGGITQSPKYLFRKEGQNVTLSCEQNLNHDAMYWYRQDPGQGLRLIYYSQIVNDFQKGDIAEGYSVSREKKESFPLTVTSAQKNPTAFYLCASSILGQGQGTTGELFFGEGSRLTVL.

The gene calls are TRBV9 and TRBJ2-5; 12 bases match TRBD2. The germline CDR1 and CDR2 sequences are SGDLS and YYNGEE. The CDR3 has 18 amino acids. With 0 bases clipped from V and 3 bases from J, the junction kept 9 bases outside the gene matches. The CDR3 here is CASSVDLASGGVEETQYF. The CDR3 DNA reads as TGTGCCAGCAGCGTAGATCTAGCTAGCGGGGGGGTCGAAGAGACCCAGTACTTC.

This clone was seen more than once but under ten times. V and J are TRBV7-8 and TRBJ1-5; 10 nucleotides match TRBD1. V dropped 1 base and J dropped 9; count of bases not matched to a gene: 6. The CDR3 runs 15 residues. Germline V CDR1 and CDR2: SGHVS, FQNEAQ. The CDR3, as DNA: TGTGCCAGCAGCTTAGGTTCGACAGGGGGCCGGCCCCAGCATTTT. Protein: CASSLGSTGGRPQHF.

The chain is built from TRBV5-1 and TRBJ1-1; no clear D. Trimming left V 0 bases short and J 4 bases short, with 13 bases between. The germline V gene has CDR1 SGHRS and CDR2 YFSETQ. This CDR3 has 15 residues. This chain's CDR3 is CASSLGSRRLTEAFF. CDR3 nucleotides: TGCGCCAGCAGCTTGGGAAGTAGGAGGCTCACTGAAGCTTTCTTT.

This clone was recorded many times. The chain combines TRBV19 with TRBJ1-2, with 10 positions matching TRBD1. Per the germline V gene, CDR1 is LNHDA and CDR2 is SQIVND (reference sequence). Trimming at V came to 6 bases and at J to 3 bases, leaving 10 bases not matched to a gene. This CDR3 comprises 16 residues. The CDR3 spells CASRGGTGARYYGYTF. DNA of the CDR3: TGTGCCAGTAGGGGAGGGACAGGGGCGCGCTACTATGGCTACACCTTC.

The chain uses TRBV6-2 or TRBV6-3 and TRBJ1-1, with 9 bases identical to TRBD1. Trimming at V came to 5 bases and at J to 2 bases, leaving 3 bases not matched to a gene. The germline gives CDR1 MNHEY, CDR2 SVGEGT. The CDR3 contains 14 residues. CDR3 loop: CASSTTGGNTEAFF. CDR3 in DNA: TGTGCCAGCAGTACGACAGGGGGAAACACTGAAGCTTTCTTT.